The rows below give T cell receptor beta chains drawn from one sample of a study of T cells after yellow fever vaccination. TCRdb called the 5' RACE reads again in MiXCR, with one record for every CDR3 protein. The table has more than 95,000 distinct CDR3 sequences, roughly 8.2% seen once. The sample here was CD8+ T cells sorted from PBMCs, taken on the day of the yellow fever booster vaccination. The source of these receptors is a man younger than 30 who received the YFV17D yellow fever vaccine. The CDR3 runs from the conserved cysteine through the conserved F or W. Each record gives: J gene, D gene, clone size, V gene, CDR3 protein, CDR3 DNA. A D gene is named only where the DNA matches it firmly. Clone size, where shown, is once, few, many, or a class for clones that have expanded.

J gene: TRBJ1-6
D gene: NA
clone size: NA
V gene: TRBV9
CDR3 protein: CASSPLWNSPLHF
CDR3 DNA: TGTGCCAGCAGTCCCCTATGGAATTCACCCCTCCACTTT

J gene: TRBJ2-2
D gene: NA
clone size: few
V gene: TRBV4-3
CDR3 protein: CASSQELGWNTGELFF
CDR3 DNA: TGCGCCAGCAGCCAAGAACTAGGGTGGAACACCGGGGAGCTGTTTTTT

J gene: TRBJ1-2
D gene: NA
clone size: NA
V gene: TRBV12-3/TRBV12-4
CDR3 protein: CASTAGSNGYTF
CDR3 DNA: TGTGCCAGCACCGCAGGGTCGAATGGCTACACCTTC

J gene: TRBJ2-4
D gene: NA
clone size: many
V gene: TRBV6-6
CDR3 protein: CASSYGILNIQYF
CDR3 DNA: TGTGCCAGCAGTTATGGCATTTTAAACATTCAGTACTTC

J gene: TRBJ2-7
D gene: NA
clone size: NA
V gene: TRBV11-2
CDR3 protein: CASSPGKTYEQYF
CDR3 DNA: TGTGCCAGCAGCCCCGGGAAGACCTACGAGCAGTACTTC

J gene: TRBJ2-7
D gene: NA
clone size: NA
V gene: TRBV10-3
CDR3 protein: CAISGGPYEQYF
CDR3 DNA: TGTGCCATCAGTGGAGGTCCCTACGAGCAGTACTTC

J gene: TRBJ2-3
D gene: NA
clone size: few
V gene: TRBV27
CDR3 protein: CASQQFSTDTQYF
CDR3 DNA: TGTGCCAGCCAACAATTTAGCACAGATACGCAGTATTTT

J gene: TRBJ1-1
D gene: NA
clone size: NA
V gene: TRBV4-3
CDR3 protein: CASSQDPARANTEAFF
CDR3 DNA: TGCGCCAGCAGCCAAGATCCCGCCAGGGCGAACACTGAAGCTTTCTTT

J gene: TRBJ2-3
D gene: NA
clone size: NA
V gene: TRBV6-5
CDR3 protein: CASSSGPPDTQYF
CDR3 DNA: TGTGCCAGCAGTTCAGGGCCCCCAGATACGCAGTATTTT

J gene: TRBJ2-1
D gene: NA
clone size: many
V gene: TRBV4-2
CDR3 protein: CASSQDAANYNEQFF
CDR3 DNA: TGTGCCAGCAGCCAAGATGCGGCTAACTACAATGAGCAGTTCTTC

J gene: TRBJ2-3
D gene: NA
clone size: NA
V gene: TRBV5-1
CDR3 protein: CASSLGGVFRDTQYF
CDR3 DNA: TGCGCCAGCAGCTTGGGGGGCGTGTTTAGAGATACGCAGTATTTT

J gene: TRBJ2-5
D gene: TRBD1
clone size: NA
V gene: TRBV7-2
CDR3 protein: CASRSGQGYAETQYF
CDR3 DNA: TGTGCCAGCAGGTCGGGACAGGGGTATGCAGAGACCCAGTACTTC

J gene: TRBJ2-1
D gene: NA
clone size: NA
V gene: TRBV24-1
CDR3 protein: CATSDLAGNEQFF
CDR3 DNA: TGTGCCACCAGTGACCTTGCGGGGAATGAGCAGTTCTTC

J gene: TRBJ1-3
D gene: TRBD1
clone size: NA
V gene: TRBV19
CDR3 protein: CASSRRQGVGGNTIYF
CDR3 DNA: TGTGCCAGTAGTAGACGACAGGGCGTTGGAGGAAACACCATATATTTT

J gene: TRBJ1-1
D gene: NA
clone size: few
V gene: TRBV28
CDR3 protein: CASSLTEAFF
CDR3 DNA: TGTGCCAGCAGTTTAACTGAAGCTTTCTTT

J gene: TRBJ2-6
D gene: NA
clone size: many
V gene: TRBV29-1
CDR3 protein: CSVAGTSSGANVLTF
CDR3 DNA: TGCAGCGTTGCCGGGACGAGCTCTGGGGCCAACGTCCTGACTTTC

J gene: TRBJ2-5
D gene: NA
clone size: NA
V gene: TRBV7-9
CDR3 protein: CASSTYTGSQETQYF
CDR3 DNA: TGTGCCAGCAGCACGTACACCGGGTCCCAAGAGACCCAGTACTTC

J gene: TRBJ2-3
D gene: NA
clone size: few
V gene: TRBV6-5
CDR3 protein: CASSPRGGPYTDTQYF
CDR3 DNA: TGTGCCAGCAGCCCCCGCGGAGGACCGTACACAGATACGCAGTATTTT

J gene: TRBJ1-2
D gene: NA
clone size: many
V gene: TRBV12-3/TRBV12-4
CDR3 protein: CASSLEGRGEGYTF
CDR3 DNA: TGTGCCAGCAGTTTAGAGGGAAGAGGGGAAGGCTACACCTTC

J gene: TRBJ1-3
D gene: TRBD1
clone size: many
V gene: TRBV29-1
CDR3 protein: CSAKTGTRGNTIYF
CDR3 DNA: TGCAGCGCGAAGACAGGGACGAGGGGAAACACCATATATTTT

J gene: TRBJ2-1
D gene: TRBD1
clone size: NA
V gene: TRBV10-1
CDR3 protein: CASSESTPGTGNNEQFF
CDR3 DNA: TGCGCCAGCAGTGAGTCGACTCCTGGGACAGGAAACAATGAGCAGTTCTTC

J gene: TRBJ2-7
D gene: NA
clone size: NA
V gene: TRBV12-3/TRBV12-4
CDR3 protein: CASRPSGPPYEQYF
CDR3 DNA: TGTGCCAGCAGACCCTCCGGGCCCCCCTACGAGCAGTACTTC

J gene: TRBJ1-1
D gene: NA
clone size: NA
V gene: TRBV4-2
CDR3 protein: CASSQDAWQGGDTEAFF
CDR3 DNA: TGTGCCAGCAGCCAAGACGCGTGGCAGGGTGGGGACACTGAAGCTTTCTTT

J gene: TRBJ1-2
D gene: NA
clone size: few
V gene: TRBV21-1
CDR3 protein: CASSKVNPSRYGYTF
CDR3 DNA: TGTGCCAGCAGCAAAGTGAATCCCTCCCGATATGGCTACACCTTC

J gene: TRBJ1-2
D gene: NA
clone size: few
V gene: TRBV4-3
CDR3 protein: CASSQVNSGYGYTF
CDR3 DNA: TGCGCCAGCAGCCAAGTAAACTCCGGCTATGGCTACACCTTC

J gene: TRBJ2-1
D gene: TRBD1
clone size: many
V gene: TRBV5-5
CDR3 protein: CASSYRTGVDNEQFF
CDR3 DNA: TGTGCCAGCAGCTACCGGACAGGGGTCGACAATGAGCAGTTCTTC

J gene: TRBJ2-7
D gene: NA
clone size: few
V gene: TRBV15
CDR3 protein: CATSDPMAGTYEQYF
CDR3 DNA: TGTGCCACCAGCGACCCGATGGCAGGTACCTACGAGCAGTACTTC

J gene: TRBJ2-4
D gene: NA
clone size: NA
V gene: TRBV29-1
CDR3 protein: CSVVVRDNIQYF
CDR3 DNA: TGCAGCGTTGTTGTCAGGGACAACATTCAGTACTTC

J gene: TRBJ2-1
D gene: TRBD2
clone size: NA
V gene: TRBV6-2/TRBV6-3
CDR3 protein: CASSLGGASYNEQFF
CDR3 DNA: TGTGCCAGCAGCCTCGGGGGGGCCTCCTACAATGAGCAGTTCTTC

J gene: TRBJ2-7
D gene: NA
clone size: few
V gene: TRBV2
CDR3 protein: CASSEALRAYEQYF
CDR3 DNA: TGTGCCAGCAGTGAAGCGCTCCGGGCCTACGAGCAGTACTTC

J gene: TRBJ1-1
D gene: NA
clone size: NA
V gene: TRBV18
CDR3 protein: CASSPPLGHYTEAFF
CDR3 DNA: TGTGCCAGCTCACCACCTTTGGGACACTACACTGAAGCTTTCTTT

J gene: TRBJ1-1
D gene: NA
clone size: few
V gene: TRBV5-1
CDR3 protein: CASSFVARTGNTEAFF
CDR3 DNA: TGCGCCAGCAGCTTCGTAGCTAGAACAGGGAACACTGAAGCTTTCTTT

J gene: TRBJ1-1
D gene: NA
clone size: few
V gene: TRBV4-3
CDR3 protein: CASSVGRKNTEAFF
CDR3 DNA: TGCGCCAGCAGCGTAGGGAGAAAGAACACTGAAGCTTTCTTT

J gene: TRBJ1-5
D gene: TRBD1
clone size: NA
V gene: TRBV27
CDR3 protein: CASRQGTWIGQPQHF
CDR3 DNA: TGTGCCAGCAGACAGGGGACATGGATCGGTCAGCCCCAGCATTTT

J gene: TRBJ1-4
D gene: TRBD1
clone size: many
V gene: TRBV4-1
CDR3 protein: CASSQGPGQVNEKLFF
CDR3 DNA: TGCGCCAGCAGCCAGGGACCGGGACAGGTTAATGAAAAACTGTTTTTT

J gene: TRBJ2-3
D gene: NA
clone size: NA
V gene: TRBV3-1
CDR3 protein: CASSQDRANTDTQYF
CDR3 DNA: TGTGCCAGCAGCCAAGATCGTGCCAACACAGATACGCAGTATTTT

J gene: TRBJ2-5
D gene: NA
clone size: NA
V gene: TRBV27
CDR3 protein: CASTGGAAQETQYF
CDR3 DNA: TGTGCCAGCACCGGCGGGGCCGCACAAGAGACCCAGTACTTC

J gene: TRBJ2-3
D gene: NA
clone size: NA
V gene: TRBV5-1
CDR3 protein: CASSPEGIRTDTQYF
CDR3 DNA: TGCGCCAGCAGCCCCGAGGGGATCCGAACAGATACGCAGTATTTT

J gene: TRBJ2-5
D gene: TRBD1
clone size: NA
V gene: TRBV6-5
CDR3 protein: CASSDRDRGYETQYF
CDR3 DNA: TGTGCCAGCAGTGACCGGGACAGGGGTTACGAGACCCAGTACTTC

J gene: TRBJ1-2
D gene: NA
clone size: few
V gene: TRBV29-1
CDR3 protein: CSVVTAYGYTF
CDR3 DNA: TGCAGCGTTGTAACAGCTTATGGCTACACCTTC

J gene: TRBJ1-1
D gene: TRBD1
clone size: NA
V gene: TRBV6-2/TRBV6-3
CDR3 protein: CASSSIRPQGNEAFF
CDR3 DNA: TGTGCCAGCAGTTCCATTAGGCCACAGGGGAACGAAGCTTTCTTT